This TCR beta chain emerged from a study of identifying expanded T cells in peripheral blood. Study results and caveats: Across healthy donors, higher total template counts meant significantly greater roughly 2-week count variance.

This clone was counted a few times. What it binds is unknown. The CDR3 consists of 14 residues. The germline V gene encodes CDR1 KGHSH and CDR2 LQKENI. V lost 6 bases, J lost 7 bases, and 16 bases lay in between. Generated by immunoSEQ multiplex PCR, the TCRdb table keeps only in-frame clones and is missing some. Among 90,000 to 110,000 clones, 88% were seen once, and the ten largest hold around 8.2%. The TCR comes from a person aged 18 to 75 in good health. This chain links TRBV18 with TRBJ1-5; D is unclear. Sequenced material: blood. Here the CDR3 reads CASSLQLEGQPQHF. In nucleotides, the CDR3 is TGTGCCAGCTCGTTACAGCTAGAGGGCCAGCCCCAGCATTTT.